This is a list of T cell receptor beta chains from one sample in a study of T cells after yellow fever vaccination. MiXCR, applied by TCRdb to the 5' RACE reads, yields one record per CDR3 protein. The sample comprises a few hundred thousand distinct CDR3 sequences, around 4.9% of which are singletons, and roughly 3% rests with the top ten. The starting material was CD4+ T cells sorted from PBMCs, obtained on the day of the yellow fever booster vaccination. The receptors were sampled from a man aged 18 to 35 who received the YFV17D yellow fever vaccine. CDR3s include the opening cysteine and the closing phenylalanine or tryptophan. The order of the fields is D gene, J gene, clone size, V gene, CDR3 length, CDR3 DNA, CDR3 protein. A D gene is named only where the DNA matches it firmly. Not all rows give a size; the values are once, few, many and, for expanded clones, a class.

-,TRBJ2-5,few,TRBV3-1,16,TGTGCCAGCAGCCAAGACCCCTCGGTCGGGAAAGAGACCCAGTACTTC,CASSQDPSVGKETQYF
TRBD1,TRBJ1-5,many,TRBV27,13,TGTGCCAGCAGACAGGGGCGGACTCAGCCCCAGCATTTT,CASRQGRTQPQHF
TRBD1,TRBJ2-1,many,TRBV12-3/TRBV12-4,14,TGTGCCAGCAGTCCCGACAGGGGGCTCAATGAGCAGTTCTTC,CASSPDRGLNEQFF
TRBD1,TRBJ1-6,few,TRBV28,14,TGTGCCAGCAGTTTAGGACAGGGGCATGTGTCCCTCCACTTT,CASSLGQGHVSLHF
TRBD2,TRBJ2-1,few,TRBV15,21,TGTGCCACCAGCAGAGAAGGGATTGGCAGGGTGGCGGCGGGGGGCCAGAATGAGCAGTTCTTC,CATSREGIGRVAAGGQNEQFF
TRBD1,TRBJ2-1,few,TRBV10-3,17,TGTGCCATCAATGGCAGGGGGCGGTCAGCGGGCTACAATGAGCAGTTCTTC,CAINGRGRSAGYNEQFF
-,TRBJ2-1,-,TRBV7-2,14,TGTGCCAGCAGCCAGGCGGACTACTACAATGAGCAGTTCTTC,CASSQADYYNEQFF
TRBD1,TRBJ1-6,-,TRBV28,15,TGTGCCAGCACGGACAGGGGGCTATTCAGTTCACCCCTCCACTTT,CASTDRGLFSSPLHF
TRBD1,TRBJ2-1,many,TRBV5-1,13,TGCGCCACCGGGACAGGGGCTTTGGATGAGCAGTTCTTC,CATGTGALDEQFF
-,TRBJ1-3,few,TRBV5-1,17,TGCGCCAGCAGCTTGGATATAGTCGGGGCCTCTGGAAACACCATATATTTT,CASSLDIVGASGNTIYF
-,TRBJ1-5,-,TRBV5-1,17,TGCGCCAGCAGCTACGTTAGGTCCGTCCCTCCTAGACGGACCCAGCATTTT,CASSYVRSVPPRRTQHF
-,TRBJ1-6,few,TRBV6-5,15,TGTGCCAGCAGTTACTTCAGGGGAAATGATTCACCCCTCCACTTT,CASSYFRGNDSPLHF
TRBD1,TRBJ2-5,-,TRBV6-5,16,TGTGCCAGCAGTTACGGGACAGGGATGTACCAAGAGACCCAGTACTTC,CASSYGTGMYQETQYF
-,TRBJ2-2,-,TRBV7-2,15,TGTGCCAGCAGCTTTTGGACACGTAACACCGGGGAGCTGTTTTTT,CASSFWTRNTGELFF
TRBD1,TRBJ2-6,few,TRBV24-1,14,TGTGCCACCAGGGAAACAGGGGCTGCCGGCGTCCTGACTTTC,CATRETGAAGVLTF
-,TRBJ1-1,-,TRBV7-3,14,TGTGCCAGCAGGGAGGGACCTGAGGGCACTGAAGCTTTCTTT,CASREGPEGTEAFF
-,TRBJ2-5,few,TRBV7-2,13,TGTGCCAGCAGCTTATTGACCACAGAGACCCAGTACTTC,CASSLLTTETQYF
-,TRBJ1-2,-,TRBV10-3,14,TGTGCCATCAGTGAGTCGGCGGGAATCGGTGGCTACACCTTC,CAISESAGIGGYTF
-,TRBJ1-5,-,TRBV9,15,TGTGCCAGCAGCCCTGGGTACCGAGGGGATCAGCCCCAGCATTTT,CASSPGYRGDQPQHF
TRBD1,TRBJ2-5,-,TRBV20-1,13,TGCAGTGCTAGTTACCCAGGGGGAGAGACCCAGTACTTC,CSASYPGGETQYF
-,TRBJ1-6,many,TRBV6-6,18,TGTGCCAGCAGCTCGACGGGAGGCAGCCGGATTGATAATTCACCCCTCCACTTT,CASSSTGGSRIDNSPLHF
-,TRBJ1-3,many,TRBV6-7,15,TGTGCCAGCAGCTCAGGACCGGTCTCTGGAAACACCATATATTTT,CASSSGPVSGNTIYF
TRBD1,TRBJ1-2,few,TRBV20-1,13,TGCAGTGTCCAACCGGGACAGGCCTATGGCTACACCTTC,CSVQPGQAYGYTF
TRBD1,TRBJ2-6,many,TRBV6-2/TRBV6-3,18,TGTGCCAGCAGCACGCCCACTTCAGGGGGTACTGGGGCCAACGTCCTGACTTTC,CASSTPTSGGTGANVLTF
TRBD2,TRBJ2-1,few,TRBV7-3,16,TGTGCCAGCAGTCGGACTAGCGGGGGGGCTGGGAATGAGCAGTTCTTC,CASSRTSGGAGNEQFF
-,TRBJ1-3,few,TRBV9,14,TGTGCCAGCAGCGTAAGGTACTCTGGAAACACCATATATTTT,CASSVRYSGNTIYF
TRBD1,TRBJ2-3,many,TRBV10-3,14,TGTGCCATCCGACAGGGCCTGGGCACAGATACGCAGTATTTT,CAIRQGLGTDTQYF
-,TRBJ2-5,many,TRBV4-3,16,TGCGCCAGCAGCCAAGATAATCGAGGCAGGGAAGAGACCCAGTACTTC,CASSQDNRGREETQYF
-,TRBJ1-2,-,TRBV9,15,TGTGCCAGCAGCGTGGGAGGGTGGAGGAGCTATGGCTACACCTTC,CASSVGGWRSYGYTF
-,TRBJ1-2,-,TRBV20-1,12,TGCAGTGCTGAGACAGCTAACTATGGCTACACCTTC,CSAETANYGYTF
TRBD1,TRBJ1-2,many,TRBV4-3,13,TGCGCCAGCAGCTCCCGGACAGGGAATGGCTACACCTTC,CASSSRTGNGYTF
TRBD2,TRBJ2-2,few,TRBV6-5,17,TGTGCCAGCAGTTACCAAGCGGGGGGCCTTTACACCGGGGAGCTGTTTTTT,CASSYQAGGLYTGELFF
-,TRBJ2-3,many,TRBV7-2,17,TGTGCCAGCAGCCGCTTCGGTGGGCGGCCACCCACAGATACGCAGTATTTT,CASSRFGGRPPTDTQYF
-,TRBJ2-1,many,TRBV4-1,15,TGCGCCAGCAGCCAATCGAAGAGCTCCTACAATGAGCAGTTCTTC,CASSQSKSSYNEQFF
TRBD1,TRBJ2-1,many,TRBV4-1,15,TGCGCCAGCAGCCAAGGACAGGGAGCATCCAATGAGCAGTTCTTC,CASSQGQGASNEQFF
-,TRBJ2-5,few,TRBV11-2,15,TGTGCCAGCAGCGTAGACAGGACCCGAGGGGAGACCCAGTACTTC,CASSVDRTRGETQYF
-,TRBJ1-5,-,TRBV6-6,16,TGTGCCAGCAGTTACGGGGCGGTAGGGAGGAATCAGCCCCAGCATTTT,CASSYGAVGRNQPQHF
TRBD1,TRBJ2-5,few,TRBV7-2,16,TGTGCCAGCAGCTCCGATCGAACAGGGGGGTGGGAGACCCAGTACTTC,CASSSDRTGGWETQYF
-,TRBJ1-5,many,TRBV7-2,14,TGTGCCAGCAGCTTAAGACAGAACAATCAGCCCCAGCATTTT,CASSLRQNNQPQHF
TRBD1,TRBJ1-2,few,TRBV6-5,19,TGTGCCAGCAGTTACTCGCCCCGGGACAGGGGGAAGCAAAACTATGGCTACACCTTC,CASSYSPRDRGKQNYGYTF
-,TRBJ2-5,few,TRBV7-9,13,TGTGCCAGCAGCTTAACCCCCCCCGGGGCCCAGTACTTC,CASSLTPPGAQYF
-,TRBJ2-3,few,TRBV5-1,15,TGCGCCAGCAGGGAAGGGGCTCATACTGTCGATACGCAGTATTTT,CASREGAHTVDTQYF
-,TRBJ2-7,-,TRBV5-8,11,TGTGCCAGCAGAAAGGGTTCCGAGCAGTACTTC,CASRKGSEQYF